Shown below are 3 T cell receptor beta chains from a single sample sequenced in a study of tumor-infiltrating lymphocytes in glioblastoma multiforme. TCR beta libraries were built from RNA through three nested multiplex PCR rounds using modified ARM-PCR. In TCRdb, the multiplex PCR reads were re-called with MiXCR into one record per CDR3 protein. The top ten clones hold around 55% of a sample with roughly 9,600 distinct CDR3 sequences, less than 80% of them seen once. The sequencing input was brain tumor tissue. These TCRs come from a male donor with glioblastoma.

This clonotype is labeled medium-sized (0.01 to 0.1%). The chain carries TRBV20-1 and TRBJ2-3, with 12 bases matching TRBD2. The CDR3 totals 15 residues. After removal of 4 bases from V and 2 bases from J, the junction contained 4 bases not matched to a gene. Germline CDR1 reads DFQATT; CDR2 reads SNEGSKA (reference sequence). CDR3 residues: CSAKGTSGSTDTQYF. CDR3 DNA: TGCAGTGCTAAAGGGACTAGCGGGTCCACAGATACGCAGTATTTT.

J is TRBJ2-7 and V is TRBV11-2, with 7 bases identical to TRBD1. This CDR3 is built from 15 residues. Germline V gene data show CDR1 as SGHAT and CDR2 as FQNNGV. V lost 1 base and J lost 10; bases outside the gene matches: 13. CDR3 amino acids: CASSLGQGTVRDQYF. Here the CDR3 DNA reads TGTGCCAGCAGCTTAGGACAGGGAACCGTCCGCGATCAGTACTTC. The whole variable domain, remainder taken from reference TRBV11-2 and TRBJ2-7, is EAGVAQSPRYKIIEKRQSVAFWCNPISGHATLYWYQQILGQGPKLLIQFQNNGVVDDSQLPKDRFSAERLKGVDSTLKIQPAKLEDSAVYLCASSLGQGTVRDQYFGPGTRLTVT.

The CDR3 is CASSVPAGAEETQYF. For the CDR3, the DNA is TGTGCCAGCAGCGTCCCCGCCGGGGCCGAAGAGACCCAGTACTTC. V and J are TRBV11-3 and TRBJ2-5; either TRBD1 or TRBD2 may fit D (5 bases each). V shed 5 bases and J shed 3 bases, with 16 bases lying between them. The CDR3 is made up of 15 amino acids. Per the germline V gene, CDR1 is SGHNT and CDR2 is YENEEA.